The 5 T cell receptor beta chains below all came from one sample that was sequenced in a study of cytomegalovirus exposure and HLA in healthy donors. Primers for the PCR totalled 60 Vbeta and 13 Jbeta. The table came from immunoSEQ multiplex PCR; TCRdb's copy has only in-frame clones and leaves some out. In the table there are some 200,000 clones, around 79% of which are singletons. Material for sequencing was PBMCs. These receptors were collected from a man younger than 35 in good health and CMV-seronegative.

The chain recombines TRBV19 with TRBJ1-5; 9 nucleotides match TRBD1. V was pared by 5 bases and J by 2 bases, with 7 bases of the junction left unmatched. Germline V gene sequence: CDR1 LNHDA, CDR2 SQIVND (reference sequence). The CDR3 is 16 residues long. The CDR3 loop is CASSYTGGRGNQPQHF. In nucleotides, the CDR3 is TGTGCCAGTAGTTATACAGGGGGCAGGGGCAATCAGCCCCAGCATTTT. Combining the CDR3 with reference TRBV19 and TRBJ1-5 gives the whole variable domain DGGITQSPKYLFRKEGQNVTLSCEQNLNHDAMYWYRQDPGQGLRLIYYSQIVNDFQKGDIAEGYSVSREKKESFPLTVTSAQKNPTAFYLCASSYTGGRGNQPQHFGDGTRLSIL.

The chain couples TRBV7-3 to TRBJ2-2; no clear D. The CDR3 runs to 16 residues. With 5 bases removed from V and 3 bases from J, the gap between germline ends came to 16 bases. CDR1 is SGHTA and CDR2 is FQGTGA in the germline V gene. Here the CDR3 reads CASSLNPSAHTGELFF. The CDR3 DNA reads TGTGCCAGCAGCCTAAACCCCAGCGCCCACACCGGGGAGCTGTTTTTT.

The chain uses TRBV28 and TRBJ1-4; D gene uncertain. CDR3 length: 14 amino acids. V lost 4 bases to trimming and J lost 5 bases, with 11 bases between them. Germline V gives CDR1 MDHEN, CDR2 SYDVKM. Here the CDR3 reads CASSSPGGNEKLFF. DNA for the CDR3: TGTGCCAGCAGTTCGCCCGGAGGAAATGAAAAACTGTTTTTT.

This chain links TRBV2 with TRBJ1-2; D ambiguous. Trimming left V 7 bases short and J 5 bases short, with 20 bases between. Germline loops: CDR1 SNHLY, CDR2 FYNNEI. CDR3 size: 15 residues. CDR3 nucleotides: TGTGCCAGCACGGCACCCAGAGGAACCGCTTATGGCTACACCTTC. This sequence encodes CASTAPRGTAYGYTF.

The chain combines TRBV7-2 with TRBJ1-2; D is ambiguous. The CDR3 covers 12 residues. The germline CDR1 and CDR2 sequences are SGHTA and FQGNSA. V was cut by 7 bases and J by 8 bases, with 14 bases left in between. This chain's CDR3 is CASTPTAGGYTF. For the CDR3, the DNA is TGTGCCAGCACCCCGACTGCGGGGGGCTACACCTTC.